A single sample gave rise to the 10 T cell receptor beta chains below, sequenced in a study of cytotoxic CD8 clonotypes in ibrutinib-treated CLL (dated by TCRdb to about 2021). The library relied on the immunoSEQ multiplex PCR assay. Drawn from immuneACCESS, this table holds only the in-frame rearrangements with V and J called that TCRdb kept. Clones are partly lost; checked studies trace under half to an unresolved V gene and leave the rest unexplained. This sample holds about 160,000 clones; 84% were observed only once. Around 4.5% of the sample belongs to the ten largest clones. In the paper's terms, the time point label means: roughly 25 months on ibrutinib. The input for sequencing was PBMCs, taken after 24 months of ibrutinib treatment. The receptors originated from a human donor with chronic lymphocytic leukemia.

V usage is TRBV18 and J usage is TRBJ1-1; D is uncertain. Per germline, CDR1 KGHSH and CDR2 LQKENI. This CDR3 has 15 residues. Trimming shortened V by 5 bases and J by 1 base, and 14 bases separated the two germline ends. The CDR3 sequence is CASSKVGRTNTEAFF. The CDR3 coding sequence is TGTGCCAGCTCAAAGGTCGGTCGGACGAACACTGAAGCTTTCTTT.

The CDR3, as DNA: TGTGCCAGCAGCCCTTCGACAGGGAACTATGGCTACACCTTC. It translates to CASSPSTGNYGYTF. The rearrangement uses TRBV6-5 and TRBJ1-2; 7 bases align to TRBD1. Germline assignment: CDR1 MNHEY and CDR2 SVGAGI. V dropped 6 bases and J dropped 2; count of bases not matched to a gene: 6. The length of the CDR3 is 14 residues.

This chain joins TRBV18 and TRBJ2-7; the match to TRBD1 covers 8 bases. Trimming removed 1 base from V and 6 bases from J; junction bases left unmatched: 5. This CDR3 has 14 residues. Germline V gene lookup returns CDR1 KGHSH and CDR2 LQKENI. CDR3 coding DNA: TGTGCCAGCTCACCACTTGACAGGGGAACCGAGCAGTACTTC. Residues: CASSPLDRGTEQYF.

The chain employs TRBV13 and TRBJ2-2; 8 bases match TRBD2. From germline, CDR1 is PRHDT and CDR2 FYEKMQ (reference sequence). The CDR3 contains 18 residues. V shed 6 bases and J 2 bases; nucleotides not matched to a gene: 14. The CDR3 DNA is TGTGCCAGCAGTCCTGGGGTCGGGAGGGCCACAAACACCGGGGAGCTGTTTTTT. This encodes CASSPGVGRATNTGELFF.

CDR3 loop: CASSLLLEGDEKLFF. For the CDR3, the DNA is TGTGCCAGCAGCTTATTGTTAGAGGGGGATGAAAAACTGTTTTTT. The gene calls are TRBV7-9 and TRBJ1-4; maybe TRBD1 (6 bases). Germline V gene data show CDR1 as SEHNR and CDR2 as FQNEAQ (reference sequence). Deletions cut 2 bases from V and 6 bases from J, with 13 bases between. The CDR3 has 15 amino acids. Full variable domain (outside the CDR3, taken from reference TRBV7-9 and TRBJ1-4): DTGVSQNPRHKITKRGQNVTFRCDPISEHNRLYWYRQTLGQGPEFLTYFQNEAQLEKSRLLSDRFSAERPKGSFSTLEIQRTEQGDSAMYLCASSLLLEGDEKLFFGSGTQLSVL.

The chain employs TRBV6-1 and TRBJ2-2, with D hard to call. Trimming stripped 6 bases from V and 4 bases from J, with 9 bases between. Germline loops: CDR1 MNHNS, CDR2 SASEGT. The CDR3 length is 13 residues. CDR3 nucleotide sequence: TGTGCCAGCAGGTATCGAAGCACCGGGGAGCTGTTTTTT. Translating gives CASRYRSTGELFF.

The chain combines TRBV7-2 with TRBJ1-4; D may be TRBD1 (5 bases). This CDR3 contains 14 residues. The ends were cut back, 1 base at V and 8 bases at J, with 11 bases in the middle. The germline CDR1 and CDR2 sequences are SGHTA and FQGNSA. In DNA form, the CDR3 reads TGTGCCAGCAGCTTAGGAGGGGCGGGGGAAAAACTGTTTTTT. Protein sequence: CASSLGGAGEKLFF.

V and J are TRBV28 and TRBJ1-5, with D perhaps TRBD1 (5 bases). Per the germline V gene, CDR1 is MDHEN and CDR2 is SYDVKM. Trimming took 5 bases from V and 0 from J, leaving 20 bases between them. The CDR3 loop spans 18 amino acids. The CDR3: CASSQRKVGVFSNQPQHF. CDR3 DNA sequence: TGTGCCAGCAGTCAACGTAAGGTGGGGGTTTTTAGCAATCAGCCCCAGCATTTT. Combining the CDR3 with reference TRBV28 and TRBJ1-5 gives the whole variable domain DVKVTQSSRYLVKRTGEKVFLECVQDMDHENMFWYRQDPGLGLRLIYFSYDVKMKEKGDIPEGYSVSREKKERFSLILESASTNQTSMYLCASSQRKVGVFSNQPQHFGDGTRLSIL.

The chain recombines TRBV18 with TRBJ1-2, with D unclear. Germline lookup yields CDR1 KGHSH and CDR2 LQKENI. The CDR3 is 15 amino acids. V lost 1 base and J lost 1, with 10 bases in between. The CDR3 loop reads CASSPLAEFNYGYTF. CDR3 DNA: TGTGCCAGCTCACCACTCGCTGAGTTTAACTATGGCTACACCTTC.

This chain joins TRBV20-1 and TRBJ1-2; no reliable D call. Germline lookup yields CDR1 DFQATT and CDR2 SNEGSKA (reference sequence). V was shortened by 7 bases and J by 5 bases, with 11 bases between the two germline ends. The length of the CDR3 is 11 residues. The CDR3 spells CSGMSWYGYTF. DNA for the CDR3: TGCAGTGGCATGAGCTGGTATGGCTACACCTTC.